One sample yielded the 4 T cell receptor beta chains listed below, sequenced in a study of blood T cell repertoires in COVID-19. The repertoire was sequenced with immunoSEQ multiplex PCR; TCRdb's copy has only in-frame clones and lacks some. The table lists more than 25,000 clones, 90% of them singletons. Sequencing input: peripheral blood. All receptors derive from an older man with active or convalescent COVID-19.

The rearrangement joins TRBV15 to TRBJ1-2; 8 bases line up with TRBD1. The germline V gene has CDR1 LNHNV and CDR2 YYDKDF (reference sequence). V gave up 6 bases and J gave up 7 bases; unmatched junction bases: 10. The CDR3 extends over 14 amino acids. CDR3 protein: CATSSQGGWGGYTF. As DNA, the CDR3 is TGTGCCACCAGTTCACAGGGGGGTTGGGGTGGCTACACCTTC. Full variable domain (outside the CDR3, taken from reference TRBV15 and TRBJ1-2): DAMVIQNPRYQVTQFGKPVTLSCSQTLNHNVMYWYQQKSSQAPKLLFHYYDKDFNNEADTPDNFQSRRPNTSFCFLDIRSPGLGDTAMYLCATSSQGGWGGYTFGSGTRLTVV.

The gene calls are TRBV5-1 and TRBJ1-6; 8 nucleotides align to TRBD1. Germline loops: CDR1 SGHRS, CDR2 YFSETQ. The CDR3 runs to 16 residues. The trim removed 5 bases at V and 8 bases at J, leaving 12 bases unmatched. CDR3 sequence (DNA): TGCGCCAGCAGTTTCGAAGGACAGGGAATGCATTCACCCCTCCACTTT. Protein: CASSFEGQGMHSPLHF. Based on the CDR3 plus reference TRBV5-1 and TRBJ1-6, the full variable domain is KAGVTQTPRYLIKTRGQQVTLSCSPISGHRSVSWYQQTPGQGLQFLFEYFSETQRNKGNFPGRFSGRQFSNSRSEMNVSTLELGDSALYLCASSFEGQGMHSPLHFGNGTRLTVT.

This clone was recorded once. This sequence joins TRBV24-1 and TRBJ2-7; D is uncertain. Between the trimmed V and J ends, which lost 0 bases and 1 base, there was a span of 6 bases. Germline CDR1 reads KGHDR; CDR2 reads SFDVKD. CDR3 length equals 14 residues. As DNA, the CDR3 is TGTGCCACCAGTGATTTGGGGCAGTCCTACGAGCAGTACTTC. Protein: CATSDLGQSYEQYF.

The chain uses TRBV28 and TRBJ2-7; 10 bases fit TRBD2. The length of the CDR3 is 13 residues. The trim removed 7 bases at V and 4 bases at J, leaving 4 bases unmatched. Germline CDR1 and CDR2: MDHEN and SYDVKM. The CDR3 region is CASITSGMYEQYF. The CDR3, as DNA: TGTGCCAGCATAACTAGCGGGATGTACGAGCAGTACTTC.